This TCR beta chain was captured by sequencing in a study of a mutant IDH1 vaccine in newly diagnosed glioma. Looking at the study overall: Beforehand, treatment had been radiotherapy, temozolomide, or both; the majority received both.

Sequenced by immunoSEQ multiplex PCR; TCRdb stores in-frame clones only, minus some. The sample shows some 11,000 clones, around 88% of them seen only once. Time point reported: week 23, last vaccination. Doses comprised 300 ug of mutant IDH1 20-mer peptide each, plus topical imiquimod. Germline CDR1 and CDR2: GTSNPN and SVGIG (reference sequence). After removal of 0 bases from V and 2 bases from J, the junction contained 7 bases not matched to a gene. This CDR3 is 16 amino acids long. Comments on this clone: The antigen is unknown.

This clonotype was sampled from a middle-aged woman with glioma. Some clones in this sample may be carry-over from other donors' samples. The source was PBMCs, collected from a glioma patient whose treatment included an IDH1 peptide vaccine. The J gene is TRBJ2-7, the V gene TRBV30; 10 nucleotides line up with TRBD1. CDR3 sequence: CAWSVPSGQGPYEQYF. The CDR3, as DNA: TGTGCCTGGAGTGTACCTTCGGGACAGGGGCCCTACGAGCAGTACTTC.